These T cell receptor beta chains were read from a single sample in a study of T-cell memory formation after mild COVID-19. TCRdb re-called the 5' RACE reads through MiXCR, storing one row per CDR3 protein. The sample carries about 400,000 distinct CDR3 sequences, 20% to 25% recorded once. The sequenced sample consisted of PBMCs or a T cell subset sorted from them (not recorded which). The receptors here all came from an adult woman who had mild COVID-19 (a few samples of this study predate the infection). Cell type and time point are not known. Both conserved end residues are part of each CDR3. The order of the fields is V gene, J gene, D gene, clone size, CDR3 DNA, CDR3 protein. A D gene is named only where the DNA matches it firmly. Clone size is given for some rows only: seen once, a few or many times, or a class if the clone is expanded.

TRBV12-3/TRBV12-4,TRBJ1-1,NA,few,TGTGCCAGCAGCCCGGAGGATGGCAGGCTGAACACTGAAGCTTTCTTT,CASSPEDGRLNTEAFF
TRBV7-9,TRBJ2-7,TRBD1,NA,TGTGCCAGCAGCCATGGGGACAGCTACGAGCAGTACTTC,CASSHGDSYEQYF
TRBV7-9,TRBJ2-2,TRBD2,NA,TGTGCCAGCAGCCCCGGACTAGTCACCGGGGAGCTGTTTTTT,CASSPGLVTGELFF
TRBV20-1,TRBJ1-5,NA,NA,TGCAGTGCCTCAGGCGCCGGGACGGGGGACCAGCCCCAGCATTTT,CSASGAGTGDQPQHF
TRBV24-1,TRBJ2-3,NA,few,TGTGCCACCAGTGATTCCTGGGAGCGGGATACGCAGTATTTT,CATSDSWERDTQYF
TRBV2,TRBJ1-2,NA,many,TGTGCCAGCAACCATGCCCTAGGCTATGGCTACACCTTC,CASNHALGYGYTF
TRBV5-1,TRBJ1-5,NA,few,TGCGCCAGCAGCGCCGGGGTTAATCAGCCCCAGCATTTT,CASSAGVNQPQHF
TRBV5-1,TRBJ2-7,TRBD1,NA,TGCGCCAGCAGCGATACTACTCCCGGGACAGGGTCCTACGAGCAGTACTTC,CASSDTTPGTGSYEQYF
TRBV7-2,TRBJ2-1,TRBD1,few,TGTGCCAGCAGCCGCGACAGGGCCATGTACAATGAGCAGTTCTTC,CASSRDRAMYNEQFF
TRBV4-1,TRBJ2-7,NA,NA,TGCGCCAGCAGCCTCACACACGCCAGGGGCTACGAGCAGTACTTC,CASSLTHARGYEQYF
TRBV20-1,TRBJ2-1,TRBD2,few,TGCAGTGCTCCGGGGGGGCTCACTGCCTACAATGAGCAGTTCTTC,CSAPGGLTAYNEQFF
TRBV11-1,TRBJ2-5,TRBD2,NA,TGTGCCAGCAGCCACCGCGAAATCAGGGGGCGACTAGCGGGAGGATCTCAAGAGACCCAGTACTTC,CASSHREIRGRLAGGSQETQYF
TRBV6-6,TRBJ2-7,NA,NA,TGTGCCAGCAGCCAACTAGACTACGAGCAGTACTTC,CASSQLDYEQYF
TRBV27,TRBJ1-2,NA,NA,TGTGCCAGCAGGGGGTTACAGGGAGGCAACTATGGCTACACCTTC,CASRGLQGGNYGYTF
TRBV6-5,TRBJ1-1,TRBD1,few,TGTGCCAGCACCCCCCAGGGGGACACTGAAGCTTTCTTT,CASTPQGDTEAFF
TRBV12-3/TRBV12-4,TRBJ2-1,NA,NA,TGTGCCAGCAGCAGGGGCGTGGGTGAGCAGTTCTTC,CASSRGVGEQFF
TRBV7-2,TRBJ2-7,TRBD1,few,TGTGCCAGCAGCCCCTCCGGGACAGGGTTGTACGAGCAGTACTTC,CASSPSGTGLYEQYF
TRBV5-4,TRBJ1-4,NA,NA,TGTGCCAGCAGCTTGCGGCAGGGAGTTGGAAAACTGTTTTTT,CASSLRQGVGKLFF
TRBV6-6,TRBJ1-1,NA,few,TGTGCCAGCAGTCCCCTGCCCTTGTCCGCTGAAGCTTTCTTT,CASSPLPLSAEAFF
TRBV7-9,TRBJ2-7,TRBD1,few,TGTGCCAGCAGACCCCCCGGGACAGGGGACTACGAGCAGTACTTC,CASRPPGTGDYEQYF
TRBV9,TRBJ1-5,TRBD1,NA,TGTGCCAGCAGCCCCACAGGGACAGTTCAGCCCCAGCATTTT,CASSPTGTVQPQHF
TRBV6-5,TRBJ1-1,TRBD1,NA,TGTGCCAGCAGTTACTCTATTTGGGGACAGGGAGGGGGGAACACTGAAGCTTTCTTT,CASSYSIWGQGGGNTEAFF
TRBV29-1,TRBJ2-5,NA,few,TGCAGCGTCCAAAGGAGGGATCAAGAGACCCAGTACTTC,CSVQRRDQETQYF
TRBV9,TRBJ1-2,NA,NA,TGTGCCAGCAGCACCCATTGGGCAGCTAACTATGGCTACACCTTC,CASSTHWAANYGYTF
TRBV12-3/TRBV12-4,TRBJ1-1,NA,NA,TGTGCCAGCAGTCTAGGGGAGGTGCGTGAAGCTTTCTTT,CASSLGEVREAFF
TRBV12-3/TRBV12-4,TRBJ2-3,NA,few,TGTGCCAGCACCCCCGGCCTGTGGACAGATACGCAGTATTTT,CASTPGLWTDTQYF
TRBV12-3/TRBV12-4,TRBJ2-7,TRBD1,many,TGTGCCAGCAGTTTCTCCGGGACAGGGGCCGAGCAGTACTTC,CASSFSGTGAEQYF
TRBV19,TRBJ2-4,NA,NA,TGTGCCAGTAGTGCAGAAGTTGGCAAAAACATTCAGTACTTC,CASSAEVGKNIQYF
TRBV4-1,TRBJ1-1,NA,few,TGCGCCAGCGGATCGGGGGAAGCTTTCTTT,CASGSGEAFF
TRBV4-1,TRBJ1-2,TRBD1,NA,TGCGCCAGCAGCCAAGTGGTGGGACAGCGGCCCCCGAACTATGGCTACACCTTC,CASSQVVGQRPPNYGYTF
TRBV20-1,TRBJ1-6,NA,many,TGCAGTGCTAGAGATCAGGACAGAAGCTCCTATAATTCACCCCTCCACTTT,CSARDQDRSSYNSPLHF
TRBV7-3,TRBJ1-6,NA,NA,TGTGCCAGCAGCTTATCAGGGGTTTCACCCCTCCACTTT,CASSLSGVSPLHF
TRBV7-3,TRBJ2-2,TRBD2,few,TGTGCCAGCAGCCCCTCTCTAGCGGCGGGCACCGGGGAGCTGTTTTTT,CASSPSLAAGTGELFF
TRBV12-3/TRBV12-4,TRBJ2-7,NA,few,TGTGCCAGCAGTTTTTCGGGGGGCGGCGAGCAGTACTTC,CASSFSGGGEQYF
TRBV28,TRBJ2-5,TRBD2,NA,TGTGCCAGCAGTAGACTAGCGGGATTGAGAGAGACCCAGTACTTC,CASSRLAGLRETQYF
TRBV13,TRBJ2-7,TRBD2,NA,TGTGCCAGCAGCTTGAAGCGGGGGCGGTCACAGTACTTC,CASSLKRGRSQYF
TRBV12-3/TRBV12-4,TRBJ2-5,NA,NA,TGTGCCAGCAGGACGGACCACGGTGGGACCCAGTACTTC,CASRTDHGGTQYF
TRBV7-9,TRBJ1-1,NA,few,TGTGCCAGCAGCCCTTTGCGGGGTTTGACTGAAGCTTTCTTT,CASSPLRGLTEAFF
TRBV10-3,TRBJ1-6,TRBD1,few,TGTGCCATCAGTGAGGTGGACAGGAATTCACCCCTCCACTTT,CAISEVDRNSPLHF
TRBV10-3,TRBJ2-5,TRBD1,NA,TGTGCCATCAGTGCCAGCCCGGGACAGGGGAGCTCAGAGACCCAGTACTTC,CAISASPGQGSSETQYF
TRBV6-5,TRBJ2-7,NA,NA,TGTGCCAGCAGGGACCCCGTAGGGGACGAGCAGTACTTC,CASRDPVGDEQYF
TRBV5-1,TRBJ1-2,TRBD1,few,TGCGCCAGCAGCTTGGGGGACAGGCTATCCTATGGCTACACCTTC,CASSLGDRLSYGYTF
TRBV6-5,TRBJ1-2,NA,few,TGTGCCAGCTTTCCCGGGTTAGGTTATGGCTACACCTTC,CASFPGLGYGYTF
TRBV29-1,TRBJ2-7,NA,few,TGCAGCGTTGGATCGGCGCGAGGCTCCTACGAGCAGTACTTC,CSVGSARGSYEQYF
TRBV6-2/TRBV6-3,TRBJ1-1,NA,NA,TGTGCCAGCAGTTACTCCCTTCCAAACACTGAAGCTTTCTTT,CASSYSLPNTEAFF
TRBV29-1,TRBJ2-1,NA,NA,TGCAGCGCCTCGACCCCCCTTGTCGGTGAGCAGTTCTTC,CSASTPLVGEQFF
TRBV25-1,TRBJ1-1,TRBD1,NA,TGTGCCAGCAGTGGTGGGGACAGGCCGAACACTGAAGCTTTCTTT,CASSGGDRPNTEAFF
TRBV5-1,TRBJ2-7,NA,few,TGCGCCAGCAGCTTGTTACGGCAGGACCGTCAGTACTTC,CASSLLRQDRQYF